The T cell receptor beta chain described here comes from a study of T cell responses to AZD1222 COVID-19 vaccine. Background on the study: Second-dose intervals near 4 or 12 weeks were combined.

Findings and caveats of the study: The sample set comprised mostly white British donors with more females, and clonal diversity was possibly underestimated.

Profiling relied on immunoSEQ multiplex PCR, and the TCRdb table lists in-frame clones only, not all of them. The sample yields about 140,000 clones, 75% to 90% seen once. Note on this clone: Its matching antigen is unknown.

The germline CDR1 and CDR2 sequences are SGHKS and YYEKEE (reference sequence). The CDR3 loop spans 13 amino acids. V dropped 3 bases and J dropped 3 bases, with 9 bases sitting between them. The sample consisted of peripheral blood, taken on day 0 of AZD1222 vaccination. The chain has TRBV5-5 and TRBJ1-1; D remains ambiguous. This TCR came from an adult in good health. The CDR3 region is CASSSLGYTEAFF. As DNA, the CDR3 is TGTGCCAGCAGCTCATTGGGGTACACTGAAGCTTTCTTT.